Listed below are T cell receptor beta chains from one sample, sequenced in a study of T cells after yellow fever vaccination. TCRdb ran MiXCR on the 5' RACE reads and lists one entry per CDR3 protein. The sample consists of about 300,000 distinct CDR3 sequences, around 10% of them appearing once. The specimen was CD4+ T cells sorted from PBMCs, collected 5 days after the yellow fever booster vaccination. The receptors originated from a man younger than 35 who received the YFV17D yellow fever vaccine. Each CDR3 is given without its conserved first and last residue. Size values are once, few and many counts, or a class for expanded clones, and some rows have none.

TRBV6-5	few	TRBJ2-5	ASSSRLGGTQY
TRBV4-2	NA	TRBJ1-4	ASRLDRDGEKLF
TRBV7-6	many	TRBJ2-3	ASTSTASHTDTQY
TRBV25-1	few	TRBJ1-2	ASSEGDRGNYGYT
TRBV24-1	few	TRBJ1-2	ATSDLIDGYT
TRBV2	few	TRBJ2-1	ASSAGELYNEQF
TRBV7-9	NA	TRBJ1-5	ASSGGGLWNQPQH
TRBV3-1	few	TRBJ2-1	ASSHIRTHNEQF
TRBV20-1	few	TRBJ2-1	SAARLAGARDAEQF
TRBV12-3/TRBV12-4	NA	TRBJ1-2	ASSDTGFYGYT
TRBV12-3/TRBV12-4	few	TRBJ2-5	ASNSRGLQETQY
TRBV2	NA	TRBJ1-4	AIGAVNEKLF
TRBV20-1	few	TRBJ2-3	SAAIPGRTDTQY
TRBV4-2	many	TRBJ2-1	ASSRQGDNNEQF
TRBV12-3/TRBV12-4	NA	TRBJ1-6	ASSEGAGGVNSPLH
TRBV4-3	NA	TRBJ2-3	ASSQPYSTDTQY
TRBV27	NA	TRBJ2-3	ASNLTPAADTQY
TRBV20-1	NA	TRBJ1-2	SALKAGQGGYGYT
TRBV3-1	many	TRBJ1-2	ASSQELRGTANYGYT
TRBV7-9	few	TRBJ2-3	ASSPRGSYTDTQY
TRBV12-3/TRBV12-4	many	TRBJ1-1	ASSLPPGRGAF
TRBV30	many	TRBJ2-5	AWRPLPTRETQY
TRBV27	NA	TRBJ1-1	ASSLNRETEAF
TRBV6-1	few	TRBJ1-2	ASSDGLRRGYT
TRBV12-3/TRBV12-4	NA	TRBJ2-3	ASSFLAWVTDTQY
TRBV6-2/TRBV6-3	many	TRBJ2-5	ASSPPAVLKETQY
TRBV3-1	few	TRBJ1-1	ASSQGSGNTEAF
TRBV3-1	few	TRBJ2-1	ASSRRASSDEQF
TRBV7-2	NA	TRBJ1-1	ASSSTRDLGVLAF
TRBV18	NA	TRBJ2-7	ASSPPGARWYEQY
TRBV12-3/TRBV12-4	many	TRBJ2-5	ASSFQGLEETQY
TRBV14	NA	TRBJ2-1	ASSQFGRSAGSYNEQF
TRBV11-2	many	TRBJ1-6	ASSLEPNNSPLH
TRBV19	few	TRBJ1-1	ASSEDSYTEAF
TRBV18	few	TRBJ2-5	ASSPGVTWETQY
TRBV11-2	few	TRBJ1-2	ASSTEATSRYT
TRBV4-1	many	TRBJ2-3	ASSQVKQSTDTQY